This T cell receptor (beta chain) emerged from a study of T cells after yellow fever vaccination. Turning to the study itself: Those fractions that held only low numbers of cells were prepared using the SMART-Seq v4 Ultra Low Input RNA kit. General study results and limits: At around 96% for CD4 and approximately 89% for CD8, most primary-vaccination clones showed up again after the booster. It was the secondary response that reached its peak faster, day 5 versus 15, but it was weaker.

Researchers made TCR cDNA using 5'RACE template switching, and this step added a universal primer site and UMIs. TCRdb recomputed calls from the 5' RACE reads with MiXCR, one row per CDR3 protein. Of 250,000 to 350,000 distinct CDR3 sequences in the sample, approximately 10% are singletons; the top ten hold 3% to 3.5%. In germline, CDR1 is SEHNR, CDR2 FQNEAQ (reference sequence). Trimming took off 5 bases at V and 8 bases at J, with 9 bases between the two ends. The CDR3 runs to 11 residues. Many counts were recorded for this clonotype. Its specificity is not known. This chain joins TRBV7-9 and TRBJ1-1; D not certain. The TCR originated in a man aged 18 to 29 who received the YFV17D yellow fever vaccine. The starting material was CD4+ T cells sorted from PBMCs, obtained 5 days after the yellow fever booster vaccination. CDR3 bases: TGTGCCAGCAGCCGAGGTGAGGAAGCTTTCTTT. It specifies CASSRGEEAFF.